This TCR beta chain was obtained from a study of graft-versus-host responses after intestinal transplantation. Points from the study as a whole: Levels of circulating GvH clones at their peak were associated with early post-transplant HvG declines. Elevated graft-versus-host to host-versus-graft clonal ratios in allografts were recorded for patients with graft-donor T cell macrochimerism. Marrow from the recipient contained GvH clones, some of which had appeared first in ileum or blood.

The authors seeded approximately 200,000 CFSE-labeled responder cells together with approximately 200,000 irradiated stimulator cells tagged with violet dye. This table comes from immunoSEQ multiplex PCR, and its TCRdb copy is limited to in-frame clones, with some not included. Altogether about 21,000 clones are present, roughly 41% being singletons, with the ten largest covering 1.5% to 2%. Trimming stripped 6 bases from V and 4 bases from J, with 14 bases between. This CDR3 is 15 amino acids long. Germline-derived CDR1 and CDR2 are SGDLS and YYNGEE. The sequencing here drew on alloreactive CD8+ T cells from a mixed lymphocyte reaction culture, taken before intestinal transplant. Regarding subset: CFSE-low proliferating T cells sorted from approximately 6-day pre-transplant mixed lymphocyte reaction (GvH or HvG direction). The source is a human patient who received an intestinal transplant. The chain carries TRBV9 and TRBJ2-6; D might be TRBD2 (7 bases). CDR3 nucleotides: TGTGCCAGCAACCGGGGGGCGTTCGGGGCCAACGTCCTGACTTTC. This translates into CASNRGAFGANVLTF.